These T cell receptor beta chains were read from a single sample in a study of beta chain features in type 1 diabetes. Repertoires were generated with immunoSEQ multiplex PCR, while TCRdb's copy carries only in-frame clones and drops some. The sample carries some 270,000 clones, 11% recorded once. The sample was naive CD4+ T cells from blood. The source of these receptors is a man aged 25 to 40 with type 1 diabetes. The CDR3 runs from the conserved cysteine through the conserved F or W. Clone size appears in some rows only: once, few, many, or a class for an expanded clone.

>TRBV4-1|TRBJ2-5|few
CASSRLPDRGHIETQYF
>TRBV18|TRBJ1-1|-
CASSPSGLGTEAFF
>TRBV7-9|TRBJ2-3|few
CASSLYRGLDDTQYF
>TRBV7-8|TRBJ2-5|-
CASSSGQGGRETQYF
>TRBV11-2|TRBJ2-5|-
CASSLNQGQETQYF
>TRBV5-1|TRBJ2-1|few
CASRPPYRGDEQFF
>TRBV15|TRBJ2-7|-
CATSRTPGHPDEQYF
>TRBV5-6|TRBJ1-1|few
CASSPQVGTEAFF
>TRBV29-1|TRBJ1-4|-
CSGRGDNEKLFF
>TRBV19|TRBJ2-1|few
CASGGLASSYNEQFF
>TRBV6-4|TRBJ2-5|-
CASSPEEGETQYF
>TRBV5-4|TRBJ1-6|-
CASSRTGTGTNSPLHF
>TRBV11-2|TRBJ2-1|few
CASSLGTGNFNEQFF
>TRBV14|TRBJ1-5|few
CASSQDGSPNQPQHF
>TRBV5-6|TRBJ1-4|-
CASSFMVGGEKLFF
>TRBV11-2|TRBJ2-7|-
CASSLARAEQYF
>TRBV6-5|TRBJ2-2|few
CASRNSNTGELFF
>TRBV23-1|TRBJ2-5|-
CASRARGETQYF
>TRBV5-6|TRBJ2-7|-
CASSLQLRSGSSYEQYF
>TRBV30|TRBJ2-3|few
CAWSLSGDTQYF
>TRBV19|TRBJ2-5|few
CASRTSGETQYF
>TRBV2|TRBJ1-6|few
CASSAQGRDSPLHF
>TRBV5-1|TRBJ2-2|-
CASSLFVVSPTNTGELFF
>TRBV7-6|TRBJ2-3|-
CASSLELAGESDTQYF
>TRBV28|TRBJ2-7|-
CASVQGAYEQYF
>TRBV2|TRBJ2-1|few
CASSLLAPEQFF
>TRBV18|TRBJ2-5|-
CASSPISGGAQETQYF
>TRBV11-2|TRBJ2-3|few
CASSLSGQGQYF
>TRBV27|TRBJ1-2|-
CASSAGGPYGYTF
>TRBV5-1|TRBJ2-7|few
CASSSNTGTYEQYF
>TRBV6-6|TRBJ1-5|few
CASSPGTGNQPQHF
>TRBV30|TRBJ1-2|few
CAWRGQGAVGYTF
>TRBV27|TRBJ2-5|-
CASTVAVIQETQYF